The clone carrying this T cell receptor (beta chain) was recorded a few times. The antigen remains undetermined. The data are from a study of T cell repertoires in cytomegalovirus infection. Background on the study: Researchers turned to recently identified HLA-C-restricted CMV epitopes as well as well-studied HLA-B-restricted ones. CMV infection plus the matching HLA type was flagged by public TCR beta signatures. General observations from the study: Ex vivo responses were dominated by HLA-C-restricted CMV-specific TCR beta clonotypes.

CDR3 length: 14 amino acids. The V gene lost 4 bases and the J gene lost 7 bases, with 14 bases spanning the gap. Germline V CDR1 and CDR2: MNHEY, SMNVEV (reference sequence). TCRdb processed the reads anew with MiXCR; each CDR3 protein has one entry. In the table there are about 920,000 distinct CDR3 sequences, approximately 31% of which are singletons. The sequencing used cultured CD8+ T cells from PBMCs, collected from culture after CMV antigen stimulation. This clonotype was obtained from a human donor in good health (CMV status not recorded). Some clones in this sample may be carry-over from other donors' samples. The chain has TRBV27 and TRBJ2-1, with D maybe TRBD2 (7 bases). The CDR3 DNA sequence: TGTGCCAGCAGTTGGGGGGGGGCACAAAATGAGCAGTTCTTC. This codes for CASSWGGAQNEQFF.